One TCR beta chain is described in this entry. Repertoires were generated with immunoSEQ multiplex PCR, while TCRdb's copy carries only in-frame clones and drops some. The repertoire holds fewer than 350,000 clones, with around nine tenths as singletons. This sample was included in a study of blood T cell repertoires in COVID-19. Study details: Nucleic acid was either cDNA or gDNA, and it came from T cells, B-cell-depleted T cells, or PBMCs.

The J segment lost 4 bases and the V segment lost 6 bases, leaving 8 bases of the junction unmatched. The germline V gene has CDR1 MNHEY and CDR2 SVGAGI. This CDR3 is 15 amino acids long. The origin of this receptor is a middle-aged woman who had recovered from COVID-19. This chain joins TRBV6-5 and TRBJ1-3; 8 nucleotides agree with TRBD1. Sequenced sample: PBMCs or T cells enriched from blood (not recorded which). The CDR3 coding sequence is TGTGCCAGCAGCCCGGACAGGGTACCAGGAAACACCATATATTTT. It specifies CASSPDRVPGNTIYF.